Below are 27 T cell receptor beta chains sequenced from a single sample in a study of blood T cells in healthy people across ages. A second about 7 to 12 cycle PCR used barcoded and J-beta primers. Using its own MiXCR run on the 5' RACE reads, TCRdb lists one record per CDR3 protein. The table lists 780,000 or so distinct CDR3 sequences, approximately 53% of them singletons. The sample was blood. These receptors were taken from a man at least 80 years old in good health.

This chain uses TRBV7-9 with TRBJ2-3; D might be TRBD2 (5 bases). The CDR3 sequence is 11 residues long. Germline assignment: CDR1 SEHNR and CDR2 FQNEAQ (reference sequence). Trimming cost V 8 bases and J 5 bases, with 8 bases left between them. The CDR3 region is CASLGGDTQYF. CDR3 in DNA: TGTGCCAGCCTCGGAGGAGATACGCAGTATTTT.

The CDR3 reads CASSKRGTEAFF. The CDR3 region has the DNA TGTGCCAGCAGTAAAAGGGGAACTGAAGCTTTCTTT. The V and J genes are TRBV6-5 and TRBJ1-1; TRBD1 is a possible D gene (5 bases). Trimming took 5 bases from V and 5 from J, leaving 9 bases between them. Germline V CDR1 and CDR2: MNHEY, SVGAGI. This CDR3 is built from 12 residues.

This clonotype has only a few counts. V usage is TRBV29-1 and J usage is TRBJ1-2; D call uncertain. The CDR3 runs 13 residues. Germline V gene data show CDR1 as SQVTM and CDR2 as ANQGSEA. Trimming shortened V by 4 bases and J by 1 base, and 10 bases separated the two germline ends. Written as DNA, the CDR3 is TGCAGCGTTGCCCTGCACCTTAACTATGGCTACACCTTC. Its protein product is CSVALHLNYGYTF.

This clonotype was seen a handful of times. V and J are TRBV20-1 and TRBJ1-2; possibly TRBD1 for D (5 bases). Trimming took off 0 bases at V and 3 bases at J, with 14 bases between the two ends. The germline gives CDR1 DFQATT, CDR2 SNEGSKA (reference sequence). The CDR3 sequence is 15 residues long. CDR3 loop: CSARDGLRGDYGYTF. In DNA, the CDR3 is TGCAGTGCTAGAGATGGCCTCCGGGGGGACTATGGCTACACCTTC.

This clonotype has just one count. This chain uses TRBV12-3 or TRBV12-4 with TRBJ1-2; 7 bases fit TRBD1. V gave up 6 bases and J gave up 8 bases; unmatched junction bases: 9. The length of the CDR3 is 13 residues. For the CDR3, the DNA is TGTGCCAGCAGGACCAGACAGGGCGGCGGCTACACCTTC. Translation: CASRTRQGGGYTF.

The chain recombines TRBV29-1 with TRBJ2-4; TRBD1 agrees at 8 bases. The DNA end favors TRBJ2-7, so the J call may be wrong. Germline CDR1 reads SQVTM; CDR2 reads ANQGSEA. The CDR3 consists of 13 residues. CDR3 sequence reads: CSVDSGQGYEQYF. In nucleotides, the CDR3 is TGCAGCGTTGATTCAGGACAGGGTTACGAGCAGTACTTC.

Worth noting for this clonotype: A much larger clone lies a single base off, so this may be a read error. The genes are TRBV20-1 and TRBJ2-4, with TRBD1 identical over 7 bases. The tail of the sequence fits TRBJ2-7 better, so the J call may be wrong. Germline V lookup: CDR1 DFQATT, CDR2 SNEGSKA (reference sequence). This CDR3 is built from 12 residues. CDR3 in DNA: TGCGGTGCTCCGGACAGGTCCTACGAGCAGTACTTC. Translated, it gives CGAPDRSYEQYF.

Details on this clonotype: The junction and the germline gene differ at one end; a read error may be behind it. The CDR3 region is CASSLNRLPGGAKNILYF. The CDR3 nucleotides read TGTGCCAGCAGCTTAAATCGGCTCCCCGGGGGAGCCAAAAACATTCTGTACTTC. The J gene is TRBJ2-4, the V gene TRBV7-8; maybe TRBD2 (6 bases). This CDR3 is built from 18 residues. In germline, CDR1 is SGHVS, CDR2 FQNEAQ.

A few counts support this clonotype. The CDR3 DNA follows: TGCGCCAGCAGCTTGGGGGGTAGCGCCTCCTACAATGAGCAGTTCTTC. Translated: CASSLGGSASYNEQFF. The chain employs TRBV5-1 and TRBJ2-1; the D gene is possibly TRBD2 (5 bases). Deletions cut 0 bases from V and 0 bases from J, with 10 bases between. The V gene's germline CDR1 is SGHRS and CDR2 YFSETQ. This CDR3 has 16 residues.

The chain has TRBV6-6 and TRBJ2-4; the D gene is possibly TRBD1 (6 bases). The end of the DNA fits TRBJ2-7 better, so the J call may be wrong. This CDR3 spans 14 amino acids. Germline CDR1 reads MNHNY; CDR2 reads SVGAGI (reference sequence). The CDR3, as DNA: TGTGCCAGCAGTGAGCAGGGGCCGTACTACGAGCAGTACTTC. This encodes CASSEQGPYYEQYF.

The V call is TRBV27, the J call TRBJ2-7, with D unresolved. The V end was cut by 4 bases, the J end by 6 bases, with 13 bases between. CDR1 MNHEY and CDR2 SMNVEV come from the germline V gene (reference sequence). The CDR3 extends over 13 amino acids. CDR3 sequence reads: CASSSKPWGEQYF. The CDR3 DNA is TGTGCCAGCAGTTCGAAACCCTGGGGCGAGCAGTACTTC.

The sample holds a few counts of this clonotype. V gene TRBV28 combines with J gene TRBJ2-1; 9 nucleotides match TRBD2. Losses at the gene ends were 6 bases for V and 11 bases for J; bases not matched to a gene: 14. Germline assignment: CDR1 MDHEN and CDR2 SYDVKM. The CDR3 contains 15 residues. This chain's CDR3 is CASSPSSGRKSQQFF. The DNA of the CDR3 is TGTGCCAGCAGCCCTAGTAGCGGGAGAAAAAGTCAGCAGTTCTTC.

The CDR3 sequence is CASSFPVGLAGGSEETQYF. The DNA of the CDR3 is TGTGCCAGCAGCTTTCCCGTAGGACTAGCGGGAGGGTCGGAAGAGACCCAGTACTTC. This chain uses TRBV7-3 with TRBJ2-5; 15 bases map to TRBD2. The length of the CDR3 is 19 residues. J lost 3 bases, V lost 3 bases, and 11 bases had no gene match. CDR1 SGHTA and CDR2 FQGTGA come from the germline V gene.

This chain joins TRBV5-1 and TRBJ2-7; maybe TRBD2 (5 bases). The germline gives CDR1 SGHRS, CDR2 YFSETQ. Trimming shortened V by 4 bases and J by 0 bases, and 14 bases separated the two germline ends. The CDR3 consists of 15 residues. CDR3 bases: TGCGCCAGCAGCCCCCGAGGCGGGCCCTCCTACGAGCAGTACTTC. Encoded protein: CASSPRGGPSYEQYF.

There are a few counts of this clonotype. The genes are TRBV3-1 and TRBJ1-2; D not resolved. Germline CDR1 is LGHDT and CDR2 is YNNKEL (reference sequence). The length of the CDR3 is 12 residues. The ends were cut back, 5 bases at V and 8 bases at J, with 12 bases in the middle. CDR3 sequence reads: CASSSRVSGYTF. DNA for the CDR3: TGTGCCAGCAGCTCGAGGGTATCCGGCTACACCTTC.

The chain employs TRBV18 and TRBJ2-3, with D maybe TRBD2 (6 bases). CDR1 and CDR2 (germline): KGHSH, LQKENI. The CDR3 runs to 15 residues. V was shortened by 6 bases and J by 3 bases, with 16 bases between the two germline ends. The CDR3 coding sequence is TGTGCCAGCTCTCCTCTGGCGGGATATACAGATACGCAGTATTTT. It translates to CASSPLAGYTDTQYF.

The chain is built from TRBV7-7 and TRBJ2-2; TRBD2 aligns across 13 bases. The germline gives CDR1 SSHAT, CDR2 FNYEAQ (reference sequence). The CDR3 length is 17 residues. The J segment lost 1 base and the V segment lost 5 bases, leaving 4 bases of the junction unmatched. This CDR3 reads CASSPGTSGMNTGELFF. CDR3 nucleotides: TGTGCCAGCAGCCCAGGGACTAGCGGGATGAACACCGGGGAGCTGTTTTTT.

V usage is TRBV2 and J usage is TRBJ2-1, with 12 bases fitting TRBD2. The CDR3 totals 14 residues. V lost 8 bases, J lost 7 bases, and 6 bases stayed unmatched. Germline V gene lookup returns CDR1 SNHLY and CDR2 FYNNEI. The CDR3 DNA reads as TGTGCCAGCTCGACTAGCGGGAGTCGAAATGAGCAGTTCTTC. This encodes CASSTSGSRNEQFF.

The chain joins TRBV20-1 to TRBJ1-1; no definite D call. V lost 0 bases to trimming and J lost 0 bases, with 14 bases between them. Germline V lookup: CDR1 DFQATT, CDR2 SNEGSKA (reference sequence). The CDR3 runs to 16 residues. The CDR3 sequence: CSARDIVERLNTEAFF. The DNA for the CDR3 is TGCAGTGCTAGAGATATAGTGGAACGGCTGAACACTGAAGCTTTCTTT.

The rearrangement uses TRBV20-1 and TRBJ1-1, with a weak D call TRBD1 (5 bases). Germline assignment: CDR1 DFQATT and CDR2 SNEGSKA (reference sequence). The length of the CDR3 is 13 residues. The V end was cut by 1 base, the J end by 6 bases, with 12 bases between. The CDR3 DNA sequence: TGCAGTGCTAGAGCGGGAGGGGAACCTGAAGCTTTCTTT. Translated: CSARAGGEPEAFF.

This rearrangement joins TRBV7-9 to TRBJ1-1; D is uncertain. The CDR3 has 14 residues. Looked up from germline, CDR1 is SEHNR and CDR2 is FQNEAQ (reference sequence). With 5 bases removed from V and 2 bases from J, the gap between germline ends came to 12 bases. Written as DNA, the CDR3 is TGTGCCAGCAGCCGATCCGGGTCCAACACTGAAGCTTTCTTT. Encoded protein: CASSRSGSNTEAFF. Based on the CDR3 plus reference TRBV7-9 and TRBJ1-1, the full variable domain is DTGVSQNPRHKITKRGQNVTFRCDPISEHNRLYWYRQTLGQGPEFLTYFQNEAQLEKSRLLSDRFSAERPKGSFSTLEIQRTEQGDSAMYLCASSRSGSNTEAFFGQGTRLTVV.

The V call is TRBV29-1, the J call TRBJ2-3; 8 bases agree with TRBD1. From germline, CDR1 is SQVTM and CDR2 ANQGSEA. CDR3 size: 13 residues. V lost 5 bases and J lost 4; bases outside the gene matches: 5. The CDR3 loop reads CSVLTGEADTQYF. Written as DNA, the CDR3 is TGCAGCGTTCTGACAGGGGAGGCAGATACGCAGTATTTT.

This clonotype came up a few times. The chain joins TRBV6-2 or TRBV6-3 to TRBJ2-7; possibly TRBD2 for D (6 bases). Trimming removed 4 bases at V and 3 bases at J, with 16 bases between. Germline V gene data show CDR1 as MNHEY and CDR2 as SVGEGT. There are 15 residues in the CDR3. CDR3 protein: CASSSRAGIGYEQYF. The CDR3 coding sequence is TGTGCCAGCAGTTCGAGGGCGGGGATCGGCTACGAGCAGTACTTC.

The chain joins TRBV6-1 to TRBJ2-7; 9 positions match TRBD1. The CDR3 loop spans 15 amino acids. Germline V CDR1 and CDR2: MNHNS, SASEGT. Trimming at V came to 6 bases and at J to 4 bases, leaving 10 bases not matched to a gene. Written as DNA, the CDR3 is TGTGCCAGCAGGGGGGAAGGACAGGGGCCATACGAGCAGTACTTC. Protein product: CASRGEGQGPYEQYF.

The chain carries TRBV4-1 and TRBJ2-5, with D maybe TRBD2 (7 bases). The CDR3 consists of 15 residues. Germline CDR1 MGHRA, CDR2 YSYEKL. Trimming took off 6 bases at V and 2 bases at J, with 16 bases between the two ends. CDR3 in DNA: TGCGCCAGCAGTCCAGGGGCTAGCGGACAAGAGACCCAGTACTTC. It encodes CASSPGASGQETQYF.

In DNA, the CDR3 is TGTGCCAGCAGTTTAAGGGGCTCTTTCGAATACGAGCAGTACTTC. Translating gives CASSLRGSFEYEQYF. V usage is TRBV27 and J usage is TRBJ2-7; D might be TRBD1 (5 bases). Germline-derived CDR1 and CDR2 are MNHEY and SMNVEV (reference sequence). This CDR3 region has 15 residues. The V gene lost 2 bases and the J gene lost 4 bases, with 15 bases spanning the gap.

Comments on this clonotype: A much larger clone differs by one base, so this may be a read error. CDR3 nucleotides: TGCAGCGTTGAAGAGGAACTCCTAGATACGCAGTATTTT. Its translation: CSVEEELLDTQYF. The V and J genes are TRBV29-1 and TRBJ2-3; no clear D. This CDR3 contains 13 residues. Germline CDR1 SQVTM, CDR2 ANQGSEA. Between the trimmed V and J ends, which lost 0 bases and 5 bases, there was a span of 9 bases.